This T cell receptor (beta chain) was retrieved from a study of Ad26.COV2.S vaccination and SARS-CoV-2 variants. Overall study context: Vaccine-arm donor from the placebo-controlled COV1001 Ad26.COV2.S trial. In the study, Ad26.COV2.S was injected intramuscularly once, or twice 56 days apart.

Treatment described: some 19 received Ad26.COV2.S at low or high dose, single or two shots; several received placebo; per-sample allocation not given. Sample collection was performed on day 63 after the first vaccine or placebo injection. The CDR3 contains 13 residues. Germline assignment: CDR1 SGHRS and CDR2 YFSETQ. The V end was cut by 0 bases, the J end by 7 bases, with 8 bases between. Sequencing used immunoSEQ multiplex PCR; TCRdb keeps in-frame clones, though not all of them. The profile shows some 520,000 clones, 70% to 90% of them singletons. This clonotype was sampled from a person between 18 and 65 years old who received the Ad26.COV2.S COVID-19 vaccine or a placebo. This material consisted of peripheral blood, taken in a trial of Ad26.COV2.S vaccine versus placebo. The chain carries TRBV5-1 and TRBJ1-5; D gene unclear. CDR3 in amino acids: CASSLDGNQPQHF. For the CDR3, the DNA is TGCGCCAGCAGCTTGGATGGGAACCAGCCCCAGCATTTT.